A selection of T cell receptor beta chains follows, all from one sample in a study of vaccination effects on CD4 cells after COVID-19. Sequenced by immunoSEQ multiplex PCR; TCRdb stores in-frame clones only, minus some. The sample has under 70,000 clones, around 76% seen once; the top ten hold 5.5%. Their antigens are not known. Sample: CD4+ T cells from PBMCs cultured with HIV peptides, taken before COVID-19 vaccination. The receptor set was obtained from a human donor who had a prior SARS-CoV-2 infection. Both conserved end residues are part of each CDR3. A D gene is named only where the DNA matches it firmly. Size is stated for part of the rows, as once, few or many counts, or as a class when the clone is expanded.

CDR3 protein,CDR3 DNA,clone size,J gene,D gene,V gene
CASSPGLAGVVEQFF,TGCGCCAGCAGCCCGGGACTAGCGGGAGTCGTTGAGCAGTTCTTC,-,TRBJ2-1,TRBD2,TRBV5-1
CASSFSVRGREVGQFF,TGTGCCAGCAGCTTCTCCGTAAGGGGTCGGGAGGTAGGGCAGTTCTTC,once,TRBJ2-1,TRBD2,TRBV7-9
CASSRRQGVGDGYTF,TGTGCCAGCAGTAGACGACAGGGGGTCGGGGATGGCTACACCTTC,-,TRBJ1-2,TRBD1,TRBV6-5
CASSVGGSTGELFF,TGTGCCAGCAGCGTAGGGGGATCCACCGGGGAGCTGTTTTTT,-,TRBJ2-2,-,TRBV7-2
CASSPGTGDEKLFF,TGTGCCAGCAGCCCCGGGACAGGGGACGAAAAACTGTTTTTT,once,TRBJ1-4,TRBD1,TRBV5-6
CASSIGGSRAFF,TGTGCCAGTAGTATAGGGGGGAGCAGGGCTTTCTTT,-,TRBJ1-1,-,TRBV19
CASSGRLASMANEQFF,TGTGCCAGCAGCGGGAGACTAGCCTCCATGGCCAATGAGCAGTTCTTC,-,TRBJ2-1,TRBD2,TRBV7-2
CASSLGQGTNYGYTF,TGTGCCAGCAGCTTAGGACAGGGGACCAACTATGGCTACACCTTC,-,TRBJ1-2,TRBD1,TRBV7-2
CASSPMGGSRTFF,TGTGCCAGCAGCCCCATGGGGGGTTCGCGAACTTTCTTT,-,TRBJ1-1,-,TRBV7-9
CASSIRAGGPGDTQYF,TGTGCCAGTAGTATTCGAGCGGGAGGGCCCGGAGATACGCAGTATTTT,-,TRBJ2-3,TRBD2,TRBV19
CASSQTSGTGELFF,TGTGCCAGTAGTCAGACTTCGGGGACCGGGGAGCTGTTTTTT,-,TRBJ2-2,-,TRBV19
CASSLDREETQYF,TGTGCCAGCAGCTTAGACAGGGAAGAGACCCAGTACTTC,few,TRBJ2-5,-,TRBV7-9
CASSPTGQGIGNTIYF,TGCGCCAGCAGCCCAACCGGGCAGGGGATTGGAAACACCATATATTTT,-,TRBJ1-3,-,TRBV5-1
CATSRGTRNQPQHF,TGTGCCACCAGCAGGGGAACCCGCAATCAGCCCCAGCATTTT,medium-sized,TRBJ1-5,-,TRBV15
CASSPVGLGSYEQYF,TGTGCCAGCTCACCAGTAGGACTAGGGTCCTACGAGCAGTACTTC,once,TRBJ2-7,TRBD2,TRBV18
CASSYSGGTGELFF,TGTGCCAGCAGCTATAGCGGGGGCACCGGGGAGCTGTTTTTT,-,TRBJ2-2,TRBD2,TRBV7-2
CASSTGTGGMETQYF,TGCGCCAGCAGCACCGGGACAGGGGGCATGGAGACCCAGTACTTC,-,TRBJ2-5,TRBD1,TRBV5-1
CASSQGTGLQETQYF,TGTGCCAGCAGCCAAGGTACAGGGCTCCAAGAGACCCAGTACTTC,-,TRBJ2-5,-,TRBV4-2
CASSLYALADNYGYTF,TGTGCCAGCAGTTTATACGCGTTGGCGGACAACTATGGCTACACCTTC,-,TRBJ1-2,-,TRBV28
CASSYSIVDPTGELFF,TGTGCCAGCAGTTACTCGATCGTTGATCCCACCGGGGAGCTGTTTTTT,-,TRBJ2-2,-,TRBV6-2/TRBV6-3
CASSDPTGMNTEAFF,TGTGCCAGCAGTGACCCTACAGGGATGAACACTGAAGCTTTCTTT,-,TRBJ1-1,-,TRBV2
CASSFSGTRDLNEQFF,TGTGCCAGCAGCTTCTCCGGGACTAGAGACCTCAATGAGCAGTTCTTC,-,TRBJ2-1,TRBD2,TRBV13
CASSLLAPGQGAYGYTF,TGTGCCAGCAGTTTATTAGCCCCGGGACAGGGGGCCTATGGCTACACCTTC,-,TRBJ1-2,TRBD1,TRBV28
CASSTPPGLAGGPAGNEQFF,TGTGCCAGCAGCACCCCCCCTGGACTAGCGGGGGGACCCGCGGGGAATGAGCAGTTCTTC,-,TRBJ2-1,TRBD2,TRBV5-4
CASSPGLPGETQYF,TGCGCCAGCAGCCCGGGCCTCCCGGGCGAGACCCAGTACTTC,-,TRBJ2-5,-,TRBV5-1
CATNRGNQETQYF,TGTGCCACCAATAGGGGCAACCAAGAGACCCAGTACTTC,once,TRBJ2-5,-,TRBV15
CASSPDRGYSPLHF,TGTGCCAGCAGCCCCGACAGGGGATATTCACCCCTCCACTTT,-,TRBJ1-6,TRBD1,TRBV11-3
CAWSVTGGNGYTF,TGTGCCTGGAGTGTGACAGGGGGTAATGGCTACACCTTC,-,TRBJ1-2,TRBD1,TRBV30
CASSDQWGRTTQYF,TGTGCCAGCAGTGATCAATGGGGGAGAACTACGCAGTATTTT,-,TRBJ2-3,-,TRBV2
CASSWATGQTQYF,TGTGCCAGCAGTTGGGCCACCGGGCAGACCCAGTACTTC,-,TRBJ2-5,-,TRBV2
CASSQNAGSGNTIYF,TGCGCCAGCAGCCAAAACGCGGGTTCTGGAAACACCATATATTTT,-,TRBJ1-3,-,TRBV5-1
CSASVSSGKAYNEQFF,TGCAGTGCTAGTGTGTCTAGCGGTAAAGCCTACAATGAGCAGTTCTTC,-,TRBJ2-1,TRBD2,TRBV20-1
CASSLVLAGRGADTQYF,TGTGCCAGCAGCTTAGTTCTGGCAGGGCGGGGGGCAGATACGCAGTATTTT,-,TRBJ2-3,TRBD2,TRBV7-8
CASSKILYEAFF,TGTGCCAGCAGTAAGATACTTTATGAAGCTTTCTTT,-,TRBJ1-1,-,TRBV2
CASSPPRTGSISNEQFF,TGTGCCAGCAGCCCACCTAGGACAGGATCCATTAGCAATGAGCAGTTCTTC,few,TRBJ2-1,TRBD1,TRBV5-5
CASSFSPRADRRAFF,TGTGCCAGCAGCTTTTCCCCCAGGGCCGACCGCCGAGCTTTCTTT,-,TRBJ1-1,-,TRBV7-9
CAWSGQGYQPQHF,TGTGCCTGGAGTGGACAGGGGTATCAGCCCCAGCATTTT,few,TRBJ1-5,TRBD1,TRBV30
CAWSVRRGETQYF,TGTGCCTGGAGTGTCCGGCGAGGAGAGACCCAGTACTTC,-,TRBJ2-5,-,TRBV30
CASSIGTDSDTQYF,TGTGCCAGTAGTATTGGCACAGACTCAGATACGCAGTATTTT,-,TRBJ2-3,-,TRBV19
CASSYGRDYEQFF,TGTGCCAGCAGTTACGGGCGGGACTATGAGCAGTTCTTC,-,TRBJ2-1,-,TRBV6-5